Following are 5 T cell receptor beta chains from one sample sequenced in a study of CD8 T cells in Susac syndrome. An amount of RNA that ranged from roughly 0.5 to 1 ug was reverse transcribed with random hexamers. TCRdb re-called the immunoSEQ multiplex PCR reads through MiXCR, storing one row per CDR3 protein. The sample carries under 95,000 distinct CDR3 sequences, 95% recorded once. What was sequenced was CD8+ T cells from PBMCs. These receptors all come from a human donor with Susac syndrome.

V and J are TRBV29-1 and TRBJ1-2, with unresolved D. The CDR3 is 13 residues long. Trimming cost V 5 bases and J 2 bases, with 12 bases left between them. Germline V lookup: CDR1 SQVTM, CDR2 ANQGSEA. The CDR3 sequence is CSVPKAGNYGYTF. CDR3 coding DNA: TGCAGCGTTCCTAAAGCGGGGAACTATGGCTACACCTTC.

The CDR3 bases are TGTGCCAGCAGCGTAGAACTGGACGGATCCTACGAGCAGTACTTC. Translated, it gives CASSVELDGSYEQYF. The chain recombines TRBV9 with TRBJ2-7; D is uncertain. Germline V gives CDR1 SGDLS, CDR2 YYNGEE. This CDR3 comprises 15 residues. Trimming stripped 0 bases from V and 1 base from J, with 11 bases between.

This chain links TRBV7-9 with TRBJ2-7; D is possibly TRBD1 (5 bases). Looked up from germline, CDR1 is SEHNR and CDR2 is FQNEAQ (reference sequence). Trimming left V 2 bases short and J 6 bases short, with 20 bases between. The CDR3 runs to 16 residues. For the CDR3, the DNA is TGTGCCAGCAGCTTAAACCAGGGCCCTAGGACGGGCGAGCAGTACTTC. This sequence encodes CASSLNQGPRTGEQYF.

The genes are TRBV19 and TRBJ2-2, with D possibly matching TRBD1 (6 bases). Germline CDR1 reads LNHDA; CDR2 reads SQIVND (reference sequence). The CDR3 has 16 amino acids. V dropped 1 base and J dropped 3 bases, with 12 bases sitting between them. CDR3 amino acids: CASSIGMGAHTGELFF. CDR3 coding DNA: TGTGCCAGTAGTATAGGAATGGGGGCGCACACCGGGGAGCTGTTTTTT. The full variable domain, rest sourced from reference TRBV19 and TRBJ2-2, is DGGITQSPKYLFRKEGQNVTLSCEQNLNHDAMYWYRQDPGQGLRLIYYSQIVNDFQKGDIAEGYSVSREKKESFPLTVTSAQKNPTAFYLCASSIGMGAHTGELFFGEGSRLTVL.

This clonotype has only one observation. CDR3 sequence: CASSLRDINTEAFF. The CDR3 region has the DNA TGTGCCAGCAGCCTCCGGGACATCAACACTGAAGCTTTCTTT. The chain couples TRBV3-1 to TRBJ1-1; maybe TRBD1 (6 bases). The CDR3 runs 14 residues. The germline V and J ends were trimmed by 4 bases and 2 bases, with 11 bases remaining between them. Germline CDR1 reads LGHDT; CDR2 reads YNNKEL (reference sequence).